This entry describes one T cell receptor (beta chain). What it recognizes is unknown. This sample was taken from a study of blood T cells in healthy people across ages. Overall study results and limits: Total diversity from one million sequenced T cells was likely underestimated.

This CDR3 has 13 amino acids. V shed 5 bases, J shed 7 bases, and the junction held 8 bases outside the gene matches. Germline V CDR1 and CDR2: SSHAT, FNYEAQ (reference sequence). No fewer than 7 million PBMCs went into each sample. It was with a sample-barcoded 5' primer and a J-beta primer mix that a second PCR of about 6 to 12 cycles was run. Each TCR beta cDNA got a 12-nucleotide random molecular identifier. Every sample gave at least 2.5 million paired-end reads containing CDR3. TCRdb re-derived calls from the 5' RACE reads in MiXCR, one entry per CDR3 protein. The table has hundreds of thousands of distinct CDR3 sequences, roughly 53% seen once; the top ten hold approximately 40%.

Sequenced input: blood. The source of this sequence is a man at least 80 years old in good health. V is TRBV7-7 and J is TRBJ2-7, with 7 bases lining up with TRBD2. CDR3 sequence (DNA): TGTGCCAGCAGCACTAGCGCCTACAATGAGCAGTACTTC. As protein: CASSTSAYNEQYF.